This T cell receptor (beta chain) stems from a study of OX40 agonist ivuxolimab in advanced cancers. The study's findings and limits: Expanded clones were, on average, more numerous among CD8+ T cells than CD4+. Determination of antigen specificity was not performed for the expanded peripheral T cells.

The CDR3 sequence is 13 residues long. Germline lookup yields CDR1 MNHNY and CDR2 SVGAGI (reference sequence). V shed 2 bases and J 5 bases; nucleotides not matched to a gene: 2. Concerning this clone: Its cognate antigen is unknown.

This table comes from immunoSEQ multiplex PCR, and its TCRdb copy is limited to in-frame clones, with some not included. This table has about 54,000 clones, 70% to 90% appearing once. V is TRBV6-6 and J is TRBJ2-5; 7 bases are shared with TRBD1. The sequence derives from an adult with an advanced solid tumor such as melanoma, head and neck, liver or kidney cancer. The material sequenced was CD4+ or CD8+ T cells sorted from blood, taken in a trial of the OX40 agonist ivuxolimab. In DNA form, the CDR3 reads TGTGCCAGCAGTTACAGCAGGGGGGAGACCCAGTACTTC. It yields the protein CASSYSRGETQYF.